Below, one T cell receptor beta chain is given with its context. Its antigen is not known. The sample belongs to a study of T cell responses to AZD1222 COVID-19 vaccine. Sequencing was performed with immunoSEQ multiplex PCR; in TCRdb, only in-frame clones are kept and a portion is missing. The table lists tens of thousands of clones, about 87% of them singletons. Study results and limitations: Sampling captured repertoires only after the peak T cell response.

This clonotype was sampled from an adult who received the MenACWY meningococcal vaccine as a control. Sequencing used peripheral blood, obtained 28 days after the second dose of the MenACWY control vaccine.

In DNA, the CDR3 is TGTGCCAGCAGTAAAGCATACAATGAGCAGTTCTTC. The encoded protein is CASSKAYNEQFF. The V gene is TRBV6-2 or TRBV6-3, the J gene TRBJ2-1; D unresolved. Germline CDR1 is MNHEY and CDR2 is SVGEGT. CDR3 length: 12 amino acids. V lost 5 bases to trimming and J lost 4 bases, with 6 bases between them.